The entry that follows covers one TCR beta chain sequence. Its antigen is still unknown. No qualities accompany the bases; no much larger clone lies one base away. This sample was included in a study of radiation and T cells in renal cell carcinoma (TCRdb year 2020). Turning to the overall study: A total of under 60 samples underwent TCR beta sequencing, made up of some 26 tumors and about 27 peripheral blood samples. The last blood draw occurred 4 weeks after radiation, at the same time as nephrectomy. Across all 50 or so samples, 4,016,671 unique CDR3 nucleotide sequences, encoding 2,658,974 unique CDR3 amino acid sequences, were identified.

Explained via the paper, the time point label denotes: blood 4 weeks post-SBRT, at nephrectomy. The treatment or condition label, read with the paper, signifies: 15 Gy SBRT to primary tumor, nephrectomy 4 weeks later. The samples were drawn from a clinical trial, where primary renal cell carcinomas were treated with 15 Gy of stereotactic body radiation therapy and then removed by nephrectomy 4 weeks afterward. To follow tumor-enriched clonotypes, peripheral blood was collected serially from radiation-treated patients at baseline and again at 2 weeks and 4 weeks after SBRT. Renal cell carcinoma with clear cell pathology was present in all patients. The QIAamp DNA Blood Mini Kit (Qiagen) was used to prepare genomic DNA for TCR sequencing. Only samples passing all quality control checks were included in the analyses. TCR beta libraries were generated from genomic DNA with the immunoSEQ kit, following the manufacturer's recommendations. For library preparation, a first multiplex PCR was performed with proprietary primers, followed by a second PCR in which unique barcodes were added, and bead cleanups were performed after each round. Each sample batch included a kit-provided positive control reaction and a negative control reaction. The final libraries underwent checking on an Agilent 4200 TapeStation D1000 ScreenTape, volumetric pooling, and quantification by qPCR. An Illumina NextSeq500 fitted with a MidOutput 150-cycle cartridge performed the sequencing, running 156 Read1 cycles and 15 Index1 cycles with the kit's custom primers. The pooled library was loaded at around 1 pM with about 20% PhiX control spiked in. Turning to the authors' computational methods: Vendor-processed data were analyzed in R, with a clonotype defined as all T cells sharing the same CDR3 nucleotide sequence. In the clone abundance analyses, frequencies were normalized to the 10,000 most abundant clones in each sample. Public T cell clones, averaging fewer than five per sample, were removed before analysis. Tumor-enriched clonotypes and baseline blood-enriched clonotypes were defined as those with an abundance difference of at least 32-fold between compartments. Clonotypes expanded or contracted between blood time points were identified with a beta-binomial differential abundance model. Tumor-blood repertoire similarity was measured with the Baroni-Urbani and Buser coefficient, and groups were compared using two-tailed Wilcoxon tests in R. TCRdb limited this immuneACCESS table to in-frame rearrangements with V and J called. A share of clones is missing; checked studies link under half to unresolved V genes, and the rest is unexplained. V, J and clone size reflect that table, while D and trimming were determined from the DNA. This sample comprises about 78,000 clones, roughly nine tenths of them detected only once. The top ten clonotypes cover 5% to 7.5% of the sample.

Broader findings and caveats from the paper: Effects of radiation dose or scheduling on the TCR repertoire could not be addressed with the single-armed trial design. Because pretreatment tumor biopsies were not available, the baseline intratumoral presence of clonotypes could not be determined. In blood, the top tumor clonotypes increased between baseline and 2 weeks post-radiation and then shrank by 4 weeks, which suggests that tumor-resident clones expanded only transiently. Dynamics of the blood repertoire were not tracked past 4 weeks after treatment.

Material: blood, obtained from a patient whose treatment included radiotherapy and nephrectomy. The clonotype comes from a woman in her 70s with renal cell carcinoma.

The CDR3 amino acid sequence is: CASAGPHTGELFF. The base sequence is TGTGCCAGCGCGGGACCCCACACCGGGGAGCTGTTTTTT. The chain uses TRBV18 and TRBJ2-2, and perhaps TRBD2 as D gene, on 6 matching bases. V drops 8 bases and J drops 3 bases, leaving 10 bases in between. From its cysteine to its phenylalanine, the CDR3 spans 13 amino acids. Kept here is only the CDR3 DNA, which spans 39 bases and is read in frame from base 1. Per the germline V gene, KGHSH is the CDR1 and LQKENI is the CDR2.